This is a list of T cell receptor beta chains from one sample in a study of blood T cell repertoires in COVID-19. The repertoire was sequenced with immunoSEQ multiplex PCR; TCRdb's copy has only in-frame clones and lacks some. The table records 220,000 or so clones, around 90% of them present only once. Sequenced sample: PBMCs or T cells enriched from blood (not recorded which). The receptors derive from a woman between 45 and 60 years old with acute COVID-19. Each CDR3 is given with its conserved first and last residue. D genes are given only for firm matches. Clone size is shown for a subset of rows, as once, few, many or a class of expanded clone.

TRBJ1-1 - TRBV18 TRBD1 TGTGCCAGCTCACCTAACCTGGGACAGGGAAACACTGAAGCTTTCTTT CASSPNLGQGNTEAFF
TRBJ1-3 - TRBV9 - TGTGCCAGCAGCCCTCGTAGGCCGGGAAGCTCTGGAAACACCATATATTTT CASSPRRPGSSGNTIYF
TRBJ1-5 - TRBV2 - TGTGCCAGCAGTCAGGGTATAGGAAGCAATCAGCCCCAGCATTTT CASSQGIGSNQPQHF
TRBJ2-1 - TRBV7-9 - TGTGCCAGCCAGGCGGGCCCCTATGAGCAGTTCTTC CASQAGPYEQFF
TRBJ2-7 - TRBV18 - TGTGCCAGCTCACCACAGGGGTCTTCCAACGAGCAGTACTTC CASSPQGSSNEQYF
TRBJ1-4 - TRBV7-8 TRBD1 TGTGCCAGCACCCCAGGGGGGTTTAATGAAAAACTGTTTTTT CASTPGGFNEKLFF
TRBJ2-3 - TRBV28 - TGTGCCAGCAGTCTAGCGCCGACTAGCACAGATACGCAGTATTTT CASSLAPTSTDTQYF
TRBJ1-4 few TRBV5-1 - TGCGCCAGCAGCTTGTTTGCGAATGAAAAACTGTTTTTT CASSLFANEKLFF
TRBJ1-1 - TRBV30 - TGTGCCTGGAGTGATGGAGCAGGGGCTATCACTGAAGCTTTCTTT CAWSDGAGAITEAFF
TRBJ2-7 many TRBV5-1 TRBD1 TGCGCCAGCAGGAAGGGACAGGGGAACGAGCAGTACTTC CASRKGQGNEQYF
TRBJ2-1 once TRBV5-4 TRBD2 TGTGCCAGCAGCTTGGCGGTGGGACTAGATGGCGATGAGCAGTTCTTC CASSLAVGLDGDEQFF
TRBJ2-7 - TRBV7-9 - TGTGCCAGCAGCGCAACAGGGTCCCACGAGCAGTACTTC CASSATGSHEQYF
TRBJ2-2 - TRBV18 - TGTGCCAGCTCATCCCAGGGAACAGTCACCGGGGAGCTGTTTTTT CASSSQGTVTGELFF
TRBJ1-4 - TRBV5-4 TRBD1 TGTGCCAGCAGCAAGAGACAGGGAGGCAATGAAAAACTGTTTTTT CASSKRQGGNEKLFF
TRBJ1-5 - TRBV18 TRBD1 TGTGCCAGCTCACCTTATTTTGGACAGGGCGGCAATCAGCCCCAGCATTTT CASSPYFGQGGNQPQHF
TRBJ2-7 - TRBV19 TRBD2 TGTGCCAGTAGTATATGGGGGAGGGCCCCCGAGCAGTACTTC CASSIWGRAPEQYF
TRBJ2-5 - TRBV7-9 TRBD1 TGTGCCAGCAGGTCCGACGGGACAGTACAAGAGACCCAGTACTTC CASRSDGTVQETQYF
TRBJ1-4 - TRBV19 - TGTGCCAGTAGTCCATTCGGGGAAAAACTGTTTTTT CASSPFGEKLFF
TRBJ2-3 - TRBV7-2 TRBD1 TGTGCCAGCAGCGCAGGGGGTACTAGCACAGATACGCAGTATTTT CASSAGGTSTDTQYF
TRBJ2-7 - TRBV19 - TGTGCCAGTAGTCAGACACGTACCTACGAGCAGTACTTC CASSQTRTYEQYF
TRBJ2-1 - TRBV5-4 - TGTGCCAGCAGCCCCGGGGCGGAGGGGATTTACAATGAGCAGTTCTTC CASSPGAEGIYNEQFF
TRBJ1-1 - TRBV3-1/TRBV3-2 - TGTGCCAGCAGGGTAAGGAGTGGGAACACTGAAGCTTTCTTT CASRVRSGNTEAFF
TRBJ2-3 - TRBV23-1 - TGCGCCAGCAGTCAATCCGGGGCAGATACGCAGTATTTT CASSQSGADTQYF
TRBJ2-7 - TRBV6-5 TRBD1 TGTGCCAGCAGTAGGACAGGGTATTACGAGCAGTACTTC CASSRTGYYEQYF
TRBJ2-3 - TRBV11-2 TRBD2 TGTGCCAGCAGCTTAGGGCTAGCGGGGCACACAGATACGCAGTATTTT CASSLGLAGHTDTQYF
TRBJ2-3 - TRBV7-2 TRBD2 TGTGCCAGCAGCCATCTAGCGGGAGCCGCAGATACGCAGTATTTT CASSHLAGAADTQYF
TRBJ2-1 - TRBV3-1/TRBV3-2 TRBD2 TGTGCCAGCAGCCAACTCGGGAGGGTCCCCAATGAGCAGTTCTTC CASSQLGRVPNEQFF
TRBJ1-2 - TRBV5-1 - TGCGCCAGCAGCTTGTCATGGGGCGAAAACTATGGCTACACCTTC CASSLSWGENYGYTF
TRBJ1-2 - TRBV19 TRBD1 TGTGCCAGTAGCTCATCCTGGACAGGTCTCGGCTACACCTTC CASSSSWTGLGYTF
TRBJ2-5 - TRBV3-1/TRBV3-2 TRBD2 TGTGCCAGCCATGTCTCTGCGGCGGGGGGGATTGGAGAGACCCAGTACTTC CASHVSAAGGIGETQYF
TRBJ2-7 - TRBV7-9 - TGTGCCAGCACTCTAACAGGGAACTACGAGCAGTACTTC CASTLTGNYEQYF
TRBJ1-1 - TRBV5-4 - TGTGCCAGCAGCTTGGGCGGGAACACTGAAGCTTTCTTT CASSLGGNTEAFF
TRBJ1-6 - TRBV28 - TGTGCCAGCAGCCCACGACAGGCACTAGGACCCTATAATTCACCCCTCCACTTT CASSPRQALGPYNSPLHF
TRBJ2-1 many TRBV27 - TGTGCCAGCAGTTTATTGGCGGGGTCAGTCGGCAATGAGCAGTTCTTC CASSLLAGSVGNEQFF
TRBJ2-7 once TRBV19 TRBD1 TGTGCCAGTAGACGGACAGGGAAGGGCGACGAGCAGTACTTC CASRRTGKGDEQYF
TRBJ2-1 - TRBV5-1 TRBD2 TGCGCCAGCAGCTTGAGCCTAGCGGGTGCAAATGAGCAGTTCTTC CASSLSLAGANEQFF
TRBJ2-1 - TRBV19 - TGTGCCAGTAGCCCCGGGATCCTCTACTCCTACAATGAGCAGTTCTTC CASSPGILYSYNEQFF
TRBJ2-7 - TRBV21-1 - TGTGCCAGCAGCAAAGCGTACGAGAGCTACGAGCAGTACTTC CASSKAYESYEQYF
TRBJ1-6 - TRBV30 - TGTGCCTGGAGTGAGACAGCGTATAATTCACCCCTCCACTTT CAWSETAYNSPLHF
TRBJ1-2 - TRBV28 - TGTGCCAGCAGTTTTCCCGGGACTTATGGCTACACCTTC CASSFPGTYGYTF
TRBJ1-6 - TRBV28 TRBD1 TGTGCATTAAGGGGGCTTAATTCACCCCTCCACTTT CALRGLNSPLHF
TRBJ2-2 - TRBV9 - TGTGCCAGCAGCAGACCCTCCGTGGGGGCGCACACCGGGGAGCTGTTTTTT CASSRPSVGAHTGELFF
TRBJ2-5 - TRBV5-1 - TGCGCCAGCAGCCCAGGCCAAGAGACCCAGTACTTC CASSPGQETQYF
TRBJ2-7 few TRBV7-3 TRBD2 TGTGCCAGCAGCCCTACTAGCGGGAGGCCGTACGAGCAGTACTTC CASSPTSGRPYEQYF
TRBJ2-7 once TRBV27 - TGTGCCAGCAGTCCGGAAGACAGGGGCCCGGGAGGATACGAGCAGTACTTC CASSPEDRGPGGYEQYF
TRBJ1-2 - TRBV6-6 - TGTGCCAGCAGTTACTTAGAGGGGGGGCTCGGCTACACCTTC CASSYLEGGLGYTF
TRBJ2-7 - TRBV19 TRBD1 TGTGCCAGTAGTAGGGACAGGGGTGATGAGCAGTACTTC CASSRDRGDEQYF
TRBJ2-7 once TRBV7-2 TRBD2 TGTGCCAGCAGCTACCTAGCGGGTGGTAACTACGAGCAGTACTTC CASSYLAGGNYEQYF
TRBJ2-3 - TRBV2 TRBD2 TGTGCCAGCAGTGAACGGACTAGCAGAACTAGCACAGATACGCAGTATTTT CASSERTSRTSTDTQYF
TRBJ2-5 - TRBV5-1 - TGCGCCAGCTATCTCCGCGGCGGGGCGGATATCAAAGAGACCCAGTACTTC CASYLRGGADIKETQYF
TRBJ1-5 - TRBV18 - TGTGCCAGCTCACCAGATCAGGTGGATCAGCCCCAGCATTTT CASSPDQVDQPQHF
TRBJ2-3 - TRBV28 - TGTGCCAGCAGCCCACGGGACTTATCTAGCACAGATACGCAGTATTTT CASSPRDLSSTDTQYF
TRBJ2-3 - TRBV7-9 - TGTGCCAGCAGCTTGAATCGGGATACGCAGTATTTT CASSLNRDTQYF